This TCR beta chain was profiled in a study of siplizumab effects on memory and regulatory T cells. The method was immunoSEQ multiplex PCR; TCRdb's version includes in-frame clones alone and lacks a portion of them. The table shows about 69,000 clones, with 75% to 90% occurring only once. On this clone itself: Its antigen is still unknown.

General study findings and limits: The average Treg-derived proportion among mappable alloreactive CD4+ clones was 65% to 75% with siplizumab versus 25% to 30% in controls. Naive T cells were seemingly more diverse than memory cells, and major contributions to the alloresponse seemed to be made by them. Proliferating clones, CD4+ or CD8+, lacked an assignable naive or memory phenotype in roughly 80-97% of cases. Suppressive activity of Tregs proliferating in siplizumab cultures remained unconfirmed.

V gave up 3 bases and J gave up 7 bases, with 6 bases separating them. Germline CDR1 and CDR2: SGHAT and FQDESV (reference sequence). The CDR3 sequence is 11 residues long. The sequence came from a human donor in good health. V is TRBV11-1 and J is TRBJ1-1; D uncertain. Sequenced input: Tregs sorted from blood. CDR3 nucleotide sequence: TGTGCCAGCAGCTTTATAGGTGAAGCTTTCTTT. As protein: CASSFIGEAFF.